The present entry profiles one TCR beta chain with its context. This sample is drawn from a study of blood T cells in healthy people across ages. A J-beta primer mix and a sample-barcoded 5' primer were used in a second PCR of roughly 7 to 12 cycles. TCRdb recomputed calls from the 5' RACE reads with MiXCR, one row per CDR3 protein. The profile shows about 650,000 distinct CDR3 sequences, roughly 32% of them singletons. The TCR comes from a woman older than 75 in good health. What was sequenced was blood.

The DNA of the CDR3 is TGTGCCAGCAGCTTAGAGGGGGGGTTCAACACTGAAGCTTTCTTT. Translated, it gives CASSLEGGFNTEAFF. The gene calls are TRBV7-2 and TRBJ1-1, with D maybe TRBD1 (6 bases). CDR3 size: 15 residues. Germline V gives CDR1 SGHTA, CDR2 FQGNSA. V was trimmed by 1 base and J by 2 bases, leaving 11 bases between them.